The 17 T cell receptor beta chains below come from one sample, sequenced in a study of shared clonotypes between healthy human individuals. The table came from immunoSEQ multiplex PCR; TCRdb's copy has only in-frame clones and leaves some out. The table has 2.3 million or so clones, 93% seen once. The sample taken for sequencing was naive CD4+ T cells from PBMCs. The subset here: CD45RA+ positively selected. These receptors originate from a man between 18 and 29 years old in good health. Some clones in this sample may be carry-over from other donors' samples.

The chain combines TRBV11-2 with TRBJ2-7; TRBD1 matches at 8 bases. This CDR3 has 15 residues. Germline V gene lookup returns CDR1 SGHAT and CDR2 FQNNGV. With V trimmed by 11 bases and J by 0 bases, 12 bases remained unmatched. The CDR3 DNA follows: TGTGCCGATAGTAAAGGGCAGGGGGCCTCCTACGAGCAGTACTTC. Residues: CADSKGQGASYEQYF.

V and J are TRBV7-6 and TRBJ2-7, with D perhaps TRBD1 (7 bases). Trimming took off 6 bases at V and 2 bases at J, with 17 bases between the two ends. Germline assignment: CDR1 SGHVS and CDR2 FNYEAQ. The CDR3 extends over 15 amino acids. The CDR3 DNA reads TGTGCCAGCAGTCGTGCGCGGGACAGTCCCTACGAGCAGTACTTC. Translated, it gives CASSRARDSPYEQYF.

The chain has TRBV10-2 and TRBJ1-5; no reliable D call. V lost 10 bases to trimming and J lost 0 bases, with 13 bases between them. The length of the CDR3 is 14 residues. Germline V gene sequence: CDR1 WSHSY, CDR2 SAAADI. CDR3 amino acids: CATRREGSNQPQHF. In nucleotides, the CDR3 is TGCGCCACCAGGAGAGAGGGTAGCAATCAGCCCCAGCATTTT.

The chain is built from TRBV5-1 and TRBJ2-5, with TRBD2 identical over 12 bases. The length of the CDR3 is 19 residues. The germline gives CDR1 SGHRS, CDR2 YFSETQ. Losses at the gene ends were 0 bases for V and 5 bases for J; bases not matched to a gene: 14. As DNA, the CDR3 is TGCGCCAGCAGCTTGGTTAGTCCTTCTAGCGGGAGGGCCCGGGAGACCCAGTACTTC. Encoded protein: CASSLVSPSSGRARETQYF.

V usage is TRBV28 and J usage is TRBJ1-6, with a possible D match to TRBD1 (5 bases). V lost 6 bases, J lost 13 bases, and 16 bases lay in between. CDR3 length: 13 amino acids. CDR1 and CDR2 (germline): MDHEN, SYDVKM. The CDR3 DNA sequence: TGTGCCAGCAGGGCTCCGTTAGGGGCGCCCCTCCACTTT. This translates into CASRAPLGAPLHF.

This rearrangement joins TRBV9 to TRBJ2-7; D might be TRBD2 (6 bases). V shed 0 bases and J shed 2 bases, with 12 bases lying between them. The CDR3 spans 15 residues. Germline assignment: CDR1 SGDLS and CDR2 YYNGEE. The CDR3 DNA follows: TGTGCCAGCAGCGTAGGACTAGAGAACCCCTACGAGCAGTACTTC. Amino acid sequence: CASSVGLENPYEQYF.

The chain couples TRBV29-1 to TRBJ1-2; tentative D call: TRBD1 (5 bases). The germline V gene encodes CDR1 SQVTM and CDR2 ANQGSEA. Deletions cut 3 bases from V and 4 bases from J, with 18 bases between. The CDR3 spans 15 residues. CDR3 protein: CSVEAFIGTGYGYTF. The DNA for the CDR3 is TGCAGCGTTGAGGCATTTATCGGGACGGGCTATGGCTACACCTTC.

This chain connects TRBV15 to TRBJ2-3, with 9 bases that match TRBD1. Germline V gives CDR1 LNHNV, CDR2 YYDKDF (reference sequence). J was trimmed by 4 bases and V by 1 base; bases with no gene match: 3. The CDR3 runs 15 residues. Written as DNA, the CDR3 is TGTGCCACCAGCAGAGGGGGACAGGGATCAGATACGCAGTATTTT. It translates to CATSRGGQGSDTQYF.

This sequence joins TRBV10-3 and TRBJ1-2, with D perhaps TRBD1 (5 bases). V was clipped by 0 bases and J by 7 bases, with 12 bases between them. This CDR3 is 14 amino acids long. Germline CDR1 and CDR2: ENHRY and SYGVKD. As DNA, the CDR3 is TGTGCCATCAGTGAGTCATCCGGGGCCCTTGGCTACACCTTC. Translating gives CAISESSGALGYTF.

The rearrangement links TRBV5-1 to TRBJ2-2; 9 bases are shared with TRBD2. The CDR3 has 16 amino acids. V was clipped by 2 bases and J by 3 bases; unmatched bases: 5. Germline CDR1 is SGHRS and CDR2 is YFSETQ. The chain's CDR3 is CASSFLAGVDTGELFF. CDR3 nucleotide sequence: TGCGCCAGCAGCTTTTTAGCGGGAGTGGACACCGGGGAGCTGTTTTTT.

This clone was counted a single time. The CDR3: CATSRVLRDREKLFF. As DNA, the CDR3 is TGTGCCACCAGCAGAGTCTTAAGAGATCGGGAAAAACTGTTTTTT. This chain joins TRBV15 and TRBJ1-4; unclear D gene. The CDR3 contains 15 residues. The germline V gene encodes CDR1 LNHNV and CDR2 YYDKDF (reference sequence). Trimming stripped 1 base from V and 8 bases from J, with 14 bases between.

The chain combines TRBV5-1 with TRBJ2-1; 10 bases match TRBD2. The CDR3 loop spans 15 amino acids. Germline V gene lookup returns CDR1 SGHRS and CDR2 YFSETQ. The ends lost 7 bases at V and 10 bases at J; junction bases unmatched: 14. CDR3 residues: CASEGLAGEIGEQFF. DNA of the CDR3: TGCGCCAGCGAGGGGCTAGCGGGAGAGATAGGCGAGCAGTTCTTC.

The chain joins TRBV19 to TRBJ2-1; the D gene could be TRBD1 or TRBD2 (7 bases each). Germline V CDR1 and CDR2: LNHDA, SQIVND (reference sequence). Trimming left V 3 bases short and J 6 bases short, with 18 bases between. The CDR3 sequence is 16 residues long. Written as DNA, the CDR3 is TGTGCCAGTAGTATTTTTCCGACAGGGAGGGGCAATGAGCAGTTCTTC. It yields the protein CASSIFPTGRGNEQFF. Using reference TRBV19 and TRBJ2-1 for the parts outside the CDR3, the full variable domain is DGGITQSPKYLFRKEGQNVTLSCEQNLNHDAMYWYRQDPGQGLRLIYYSQIVNDFQKGDIAEGYSVSREKKESFPLTVTSAQKNPTAFYLCASSIFPTGRGNEQFFGPGTRLTVL.

Comment on this clone: Other DNA sequences from this sample encode an identical CDR3 as well. The genes are TRBV19 and TRBJ1-2; D unresolved. The CDR3 has 13 residues. V lost 8 bases and J lost 4, with 14 bases in between. Germline assignment: CDR1 LNHDA and CDR2 SQIVND (reference sequence). The CDR3 reads CASSPAGSYGYTF. CDR3 nucleotides: TGTGCCAGTTCCCCTGCAGGCTCCTATGGCTACACCTTC.

This clone was detected once. The chain recombines TRBV28 with TRBJ2-7, with a weak D call TRBD1 (5 bases). CDR3 length: 12 residues. Trimming pared 2 bases from V and 9 bases from J, leaving 11 bases between. In germline, CDR1 is MDHEN, CDR2 SYDVKM. This CDR3 reads CASSLGALRQYF. For the CDR3, the DNA is TGTGCCAGCAGTTTAGGGGCGCTTCGGCAGTACTTC. Variable domain in full (rest from reference TRBV28 and TRBJ2-7): DVKVTQSSRYLVKRTGEKVFLECVQDMDHENMFWYRQDPGLGLRLIYFSYDVKMKEKGDIPEGYSVSREKKERFSLILESASTNQTSMYLCASSLGALRQYFGPGTRLTVT.

Concerning this clone itself: Different DNA sequences within this sample yield the same CDR3. The DNA of the CDR3 is TGCAGCGTTACAGGGACTAACTATGGCTACACCTTC. Translating gives CSVTGTNYGYTF. This chain connects TRBV29-1 to TRBJ1-2, with TRBD1 as a possible D gene (6 bases). The CDR3 loop spans 12 amino acids. The germline V gene encodes CDR1 SQVTM and CDR2 ANQGSEA. Trimming removed 5 bases from V and 0 bases from J, with 7 bases in between.

V gene TRBV2 combines with J gene TRBJ2-1; possibly TRBD2 for D (5 bases). There are 15 residues in the CDR3. Germline CDR1 reads SNHLY; CDR2 reads FYNNEI. V was cut by 2 bases and J by 2 bases, with 10 bases left in between. This chain's CDR3 is CASSERGSPYNEQFF. For the CDR3, the DNA is TGTGCCAGCAGTGAACGGGGATCCCCCTACAATGAGCAGTTCTTC.